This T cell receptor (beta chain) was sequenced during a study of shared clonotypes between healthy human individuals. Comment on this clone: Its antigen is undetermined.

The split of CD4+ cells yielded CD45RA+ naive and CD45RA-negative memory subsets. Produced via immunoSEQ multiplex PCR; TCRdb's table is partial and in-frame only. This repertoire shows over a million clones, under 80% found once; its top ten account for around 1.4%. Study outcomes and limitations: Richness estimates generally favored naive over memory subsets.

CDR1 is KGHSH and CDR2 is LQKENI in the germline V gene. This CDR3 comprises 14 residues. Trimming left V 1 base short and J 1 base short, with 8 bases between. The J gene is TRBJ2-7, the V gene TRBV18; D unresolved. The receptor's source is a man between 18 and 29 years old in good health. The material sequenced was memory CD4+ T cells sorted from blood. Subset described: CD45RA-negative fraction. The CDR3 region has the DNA TGTGCCAGCTCACCACGGCAGGAATCCTACGAGCAGTACTTC. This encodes CASSPRQESYEQYF.